The rows below give T cell receptor beta chains drawn from one sample of a study of T cell responses to AZD1222 COVID-19 vaccine. Here immunoSEQ multiplex PCR was the method, and the copy in TCRdb shows in-frame clones only, minus some. Here the sample spans fewer than 150,000 clones, over 75% being singletons. The starting material was peripheral blood, obtained on day 0 of AZD1222 vaccination. The receptors derive from an adult in good health. Each CDR3 is given with its conserved first and last residue. Fields, in order: clone size, V gene, J gene, D gene, CDR3 DNA, CDR3 protein. The D gene is left open where the match is weak. The size of a clone is reported for some rows only, either as once, few or many, or as a class for expanded clones.

>.|TRBV9|TRBJ2-1|TRBD2
TGTGCCAGCAGCGCGGTAGCGGGGGGGCCCGATGAGCAGTTCTTC
CASSAVAGGPDEQFF
>.|TRBV7-9|TRBJ1-1|.
TGTGCCAGCAGCTTAGGAATCCAAGGGGCTTTCTTT
CASSLGIQGAFF
>.|TRBV10-3|TRBJ2-7|.
TGTGCCACCCTGACAGGACAGCCCTACGAGCAGTACTTC
CATLTGQPYEQYF
>.|TRBV7-9|TRBJ1-5|.
TGTGCCAGCAGCTTCGGGGGGGGGCCTCAGCCCCAGCATTTT
CASSFGGGPQPQHF
>.|TRBV6-1|TRBJ1-3|TRBD1
TGTGCCAGCAGGGGAGGGGGCGTTGGAAACACCATATATTTT
CASRGGGVGNTIYF
>.|TRBV30|TRBJ2-3|TRBD2
TGTGCCTGGGGACTAGCGCTACGAGATACGCAGTATTTT
CAWGLALRDTQYF
>once|TRBV27|TRBJ1-1|TRBD1
TGTGCCAGCAGACACATATCACAGGGGGCGGGGACTGAAGCTTTCTTT
CASRHISQGAGTEAFF
>.|TRBV6-5|TRBJ1-6|.
TGTGCCAGCAGGGGGTCGGGCGTGGGTTCACCCCTCCACTTT
CASRGSGVGSPLHF
>.|TRBV7-8|TRBJ1-5|TRBD1
TGTGCCAGCAGCCCCGGGACAGGGAATCAGCCCCAGCATTTT
CASSPGTGNQPQHF
>.|TRBV9|TRBJ2-7|.
TGTGCCAGCAGCGTAGGGAGCCCACCCTACGAGCAGTACTTC
CASSVGSPPYEQYF
>.|TRBV18|TRBJ2-5|.
TGTGCCAGCTCACCACAGGAGAGGGCCCGAGAGACCCAGTACTTC
CASSPQERARETQYF
>.|TRBV3-1/TRBV3-2|TRBJ1-5|.
TGTGCCAGCAGTCCGGCTTCTAGCAATCAGCCCCAGCATTTT
CASSPASSNQPQHF
>.|TRBV6-6|TRBJ1-6|.
TGTGCCAGCAGGGAAAGTTATAATTCACCCCTCCACTTT
CASRESYNSPLHF
>.|TRBV2|TRBJ1-1|TRBD1
TGTGCCAGCAGTGGGGGACAGGGGAACACTGAAGCTTTCTTT
CASSGGQGNTEAFF
>.|TRBV13|TRBJ1-1|.
TGTGCCAGCAGCTTCGGGAACACTGAAGCTTTCTTT
CASSFGNTEAFF
>.|TRBV9|TRBJ1-4|.
TGTGCCAGCAGCGTAGGGACACACCATGAAAAACTGTTTTTT
CASSVGTHHEKLFF
>.|TRBV5-6|TRBJ1-1|.
TGTGCCAGCAGCTTGCGGGCCCATGGCAGCTATTTATTGAACACTGAAGCTTTCTTT
CASSLRAHGSYLLNTEAFF
>.|TRBV7-2|TRBJ2-1|TRBD1
TGTGCCAGCAGCTTTCAGGGGGACTACAATGAGCAGTTCTTC
CASSFQGDYNEQFF
>.|TRBV2|TRBJ2-7|.
TGTGCCAGCTCGGTCGTCTACGAGCAGTACTTC
CASSVVYEQYF
>.|TRBV5-1|TRBJ2-7|.
TGCGCCAGCAGCTCCGACTTCCCCGGCTACGAGCAGTACTTC
CASSSDFPGYEQYF
>.|TRBV4-1|TRBJ1-3|.
TGCGCCAGCAGCGTATCCTACTCTGGAAACACCATATATTTT
CASSVSYSGNTIYF
>.|TRBV3-1/TRBV3-2|TRBJ1-1|.
TGTGCCAGCAGCCCAACAGGTGTGGACACTGAAGCTTTCTTT
CASSPTGVDTEAFF
>.|TRBV15|TRBJ1-3|.
TGTGCCACCAGCAGACTCGACTTCTACTCTGGAAACACCATATATTTT
CATSRLDFYSGNTIYF
>.|TRBV11-2|TRBJ1-1|.
TGTGCCAGCAGCTTAGGGGAGACTGAAGCTTTCTTT
CASSLGETEAFF
>once|TRBV5-4|TRBJ2-5|TRBD1
TGTGCCAGCAGCTTGGCCGGAGACAGGGGGCGCGGGACCCAGTACTTC
CASSLAGDRGRGTQYF
>.|TRBV2|TRBJ1-3|.
TGTGCCAGCAAAGGGGCAGGGGCGGACGGCACCATATATTTT
CASKGAGADGTIYF
>.|TRBV19|TRBJ1-1|.
TGTGCCAGTAGTCAGGGTGAGACTGAAGCTTTCTTT
CASSQGETEAFF
>.|TRBV7-2|TRBJ2-1|.
TGTGCCAGCAGCTTAGCGGAGCGGAATGAGCAGTTCTTC
CASSLAERNEQFF
>few|TRBV6-5|TRBJ1-6|.
TGTGCCAGCAGTCTGAATAGGGCACCCCTCCACTTT
CASSLNRAPLHF
>.|TRBV2|TRBJ1-5|TRBD1
TGTGCCAGCAACTTCGGGACAGGTCGATCGGGCCAGCCCCAGCATTTT
CASNFGTGRSGQPQHF
>.|TRBV6-5|TRBJ2-5|TRBD2
TGTGCCAGCAGTACGGGACTAGCCGGAGAGACCCAGTACTTC
CASSTGLAGETQYF
>.|TRBV7-9|TRBJ1-6|.
TGTGCCAGCAGCTTTGGAGGGCTAGATAATTCACCCCTCCACTTT
CASSFGGLDNSPLHF
>.|TRBV12-3/TRBV12-4|TRBJ2-3|.
TGTGCCAGCAGTTCCCCACCAGATACGCAGTATTTT
CASSSPPDTQYF
>.|TRBV6-1|TRBJ1-6|.
TGTGCCAGCAGTGAAGGGGATGGTTCACCCCTCCACTTT
CASSEGDGSPLHF
>.|TRBV7-9|TRBJ1-2|.
TGTGCCAGCAGCTTAGAATGGGTAGCGCAAGGCTACACCTTC
CASSLEWVAQGYTF
>.|TRBV25-1|TRBJ2-7|.
TGTGCCAGCAGTGATTGGGGGGTGTACGAGCAGTACTTC
CASSDWGVYEQYF
>once|TRBV5-4|TRBJ2-5|.
TGTGCCAGCAAGGGGCCCCAAGAGACCCAGTACTTC
CASKGPQETQYF
>.|TRBV4-2|TRBJ2-2|TRBD1
TGTGCCAGCAGCCAAGGTGCGGGACAGGGGGCGCGGGGCACCGGGGAGCTGTTTTTT
CASSQGAGQGARGTGELFF
>.|TRBV12-5|TRBJ2-7|.
TGTGCTAGCACAAACCCAGGGACAATCGGCTACGAGCAGTACTTC
CASTNPGTIGYEQYF
>.|TRBV4-1|TRBJ1-5|.
TGCGCCAGCAGCCAGACATATTGGAATAGCAATCAGCCCCAGCATTTT
CASSQTYWNSNQPQHF
>.|TRBV28|TRBJ2-5|.
TGTGCCAGCAGTTCCCTTTGGGGGGTCCAAGAGACCCAGTACTTC
CASSSLWGVQETQYF
>.|TRBV19|TRBJ1-5|TRBD1
TGTGCCAGCGCCGACAGGGCAAATCAGCCCCAGCATTTT
CASADRANQPQHF
>.|TRBV19|TRBJ1-2|.
TGTGCCAGTAGTACAACTCAATATGGCTACACCTTC
CASSTTQYGYTF
>.|TRBV27|TRBJ1-2|TRBD1
TGTGCCAGCGGGGGAGTTGGGACAGGGGGATATGGCTACACCTTC
CASGGVGTGGYGYTF
>.|TRBV5-1|TRBJ1-5|.
TGCGCCAGCGCGAGGGATGACAATCAGCCCCAGCATTTT
CASARDDNQPQHF
>.|TRBV10-1|TRBJ1-3|.
TGCGCCACAGGACGAAGGTCTGGAAACACCATATATTTT
CATGRRSGNTIYF
>.|TRBV6-7|TRBJ2-5|.
TGTGCCAGCAGGGTACAGGGAAACCTACAAGAGACCCAGTACTTC
CASRVQGNLQETQYF
>.|TRBV4-1|TRBJ1-2|.
TGCGCCAGCAGCCAAGGGACAAGGGGTAATGGCTACACCTTC
CASSQGTRGNGYTF
>.|TRBV3-1/TRBV3-2|TRBJ2-1|.
TGTGCCAGCAGTACTAGCTGGAATGAGCAGTTCTTC
CASSTSWNEQFF
>.|TRBV4-1|TRBJ1-2|.
TGCGCCAGCAGCCAGAAGGGCCAAGGGAACTATGGCTACACCTTC
CASSQKGQGNYGYTF
>.|TRBV19|TRBJ1-1|.
TGTGCCAGTAGTAGCTCGAACACTGAAGCTTTCTTT
CASSSSNTEAFF
>.|TRBV2|TRBJ1-2|TRBD1
TGTGCCAGCAAACCCTCAGGGGGCGCGTTCTATGGCTACACCTTC
CASKPSGGAFYGYTF
>.|TRBV19|TRBJ1-1|.
TGTGCCAGTAGAGGGACTACTGAAGCTTTCTTT
CASRGTTEAFF
>.|TRBV19|TRBJ1-1|.
TGTGCCAGTAGTATAGACCGGAACACTGAAGCTTTCTTT
CASSIDRNTEAFF
>.|TRBV11-2|TRBJ1-2|.
TGTGCCAGCGCTAAAGATGGCTACACCTTC
CASAKDGYTF
>.|TRBV10-3|TRBJ2-2|.
TGTGCCATCAGTGAGTCATTGGCAGCAGGTGGGGAGCTGTTTTTT
CAISESLAAGGELFF
>.|TRBV6-5|TRBJ1-3|.
TGTGCCAGCAGTTACAGTACCAGTCTTGGAAACACCATATATTTT
CASSYSTSLGNTIYF
>.|TRBV5-1|TRBJ1-1|.
TGCGCCAGCAGCTTGGTAGGACGGCCGCACACTGAAGCTTTCTTT
CASSLVGRPHTEAFF
>.|TRBV6-6|TRBJ2-5|.
TGTGCCAGCAGCCTTGGCCCTGGGGAGACCCAGTACTTC
CASSLGPGETQYF